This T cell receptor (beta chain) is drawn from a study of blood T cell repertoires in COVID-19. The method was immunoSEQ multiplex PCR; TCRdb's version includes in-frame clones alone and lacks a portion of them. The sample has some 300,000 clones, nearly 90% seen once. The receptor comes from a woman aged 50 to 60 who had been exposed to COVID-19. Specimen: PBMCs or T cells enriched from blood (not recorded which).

Here the CDR3 reads CASSFGSVWLNTEAFF. Here the CDR3 DNA reads TGTGCCAGCAGTTTTGGTTCGGTCTGGTTGAACACTGAAGCTTTCTTT. This sequence joins TRBV28 and TRBJ1-1; D gene unclear. V was clipped by 3 bases and J by 0 bases, with 14 bases between them. Germline CDR1 and CDR2: MDHEN and SYDVKM. The CDR3 covers 16 residues.